This is a list of T cell receptor beta chains from one sample in a study of technical replicates of blood from several donors. TCRdb's table, derived via immunoSEQ multiplex PCR, lists solely in-frame clones and lacks some. The sample records about 62,000 clones, around 92% being singletons. The sequenced material came from PBMCs. The receptors here all came from a human donor in good health. Some clones in this sample may be carry-over from other donors' samples. Each CDR3 is given with its conserved first and last residue. D genes are given only for firm matches. Expanded clones are given a class, and other clones once, few, many or no size at all.

J gene: TRBJ2-7; clone size: .; V gene: TRBV11-2; D gene: .; CDR3 DNA: TGTGCCAGCAGCTCGGTCCGGGAGCCTCTCTCCTACGAGCAGTACTTC; CDR3 protein: CASSSVREPLSYEQYF
J gene: TRBJ2-5; clone size: many; V gene: TRBV29-1; D gene: TRBD2; CDR3 DNA: TGCAGCGGGGCGGGAGGCCCTTTTGACCAGTACTTC; CDR3 protein: CSGAGGPFDQYF
J gene: TRBJ2-2; clone size: .; V gene: TRBV6-1; D gene: TRBD1; CDR3 DNA: TGTGCCAGCAGAAGACAGGGGGCGCGCGGGGAGCTGTTTTTT; CDR3 protein: CASRRQGARGELFF
J gene: TRBJ2-3; clone size: .; V gene: TRBV12-5; D gene: TRBD1; CDR3 DNA: TGTGCTAGTGGTAAAGGGGGCGTCCCCACAGATACGCAGTATTTT; CDR3 protein: CASGKGGVPTDTQYF
J gene: TRBJ2-7; clone size: once; V gene: TRBV4-1; D gene: TRBD2; CDR3 DNA: TGCGCCAGCAGGCGGGGGGCGGACTCCTACGAGCAGTACTTC; CDR3 protein: CASRRGADSYEQYF
J gene: TRBJ2-2; clone size: .; V gene: TRBV10-2; D gene: TRBD1; CDR3 DNA: TGCGCCAGCAGCACCGGGACAGGGGACACCGGGGAGCTGTTTTTT; CDR3 protein: CASSTGTGDTGELFF
J gene: TRBJ1-1; clone size: .; V gene: TRBV28; D gene: .; CDR3 DNA: TGTGCCAGCAGTCACTCGCAGGGTAGGAACACTGAAGCTTTCTTT; CDR3 protein: CASSHSQGRNTEAFF
J gene: TRBJ2-1; clone size: .; V gene: TRBV10-3; D gene: .; CDR3 DNA: TGTGCCATCAGTGATACGGCTCGGGTTGAGCAGTTCTTC; CDR3 protein: CAISDTARVEQFF
J gene: TRBJ1-1; clone size: once; V gene: TRBV7-9; D gene: TRBD1; CDR3 DNA: TGTGCCAGCAGCGTACCGACAGGGGCCGTGAACACTGAAGCTTTCTTT; CDR3 protein: CASSVPTGAVNTEAFF
J gene: TRBJ2-7; clone size: .; V gene: TRBV29-1; D gene: .; CDR3 DNA: TGCAGCGTTGAAGATTCTACTTGGGAGCAGTACTTC; CDR3 protein: CSVEDSTWEQYF